The 2 T cell receptor beta chains presented below share a single source sample, sequenced in a study of cytomegalovirus exposure and HLA in healthy donors. Vbeta (60) and Jbeta (13) primers were used in the PCR. This table comes from immunoSEQ multiplex PCR, and its TCRdb copy is limited to in-frame clones, with some not included. The sample lists 160,000 or so clones, around 80% occurring once. The specimen was PBMCs. Receptors were obtained from a woman aged 45-65 years in good health and CMV-seronegative.

The genes are TRBV7-2 and TRBJ2-3; 15 nucleotides match TRBD2. This CDR3 is 16 amino acids long. Trimming cost V 6 bases and J 5 bases; bases outside gene matches: 6. CDR1 is SGHTA and CDR2 is FQGNSA in the germline V gene. CDR3 region: CASRLGLAGGGDTQYF. The DNA of the CDR3 is TGTGCCAGCAGACTGGGACTAGCGGGGGGTGGAGATACGCAGTATTTT.

This chain connects TRBV7-4 to TRBJ1-5; D unclear. Looked up from germline, CDR1 is SGHVT and CDR2 is SQSDAQ. The CDR3 consists of 15 residues. Between the trimmed V and J ends, which lost 2 bases and 4 bases, there was a span of 12 bases. DNA for the CDR3: TGTGCCAGCAGCTTACAATCAGGAGGAAATCAGCCCCAGCATTTT. Its protein product is CASSLQSGGNQPQHF. The full variable domain, rest sourced from reference TRBV7-4 and TRBJ1-5, is GAGVSQSPRYKVAKRGRDVALRCDSISGHVTLYWYRQTLGQGSEVLTYSQSDAQRDKSGRPSGRFSAERPERSVSTLKIQRTEQGDSAVYLCASSLQSGGNQPQHFGDGTRLSIL.